A selection of T cell receptor beta chains follows, all from one sample in a study of blood T cell repertoires in COVID-19. Using immunoSEQ multiplex PCR, the repertoire was profiled, and TCRdb retains in-frame clones only, with some absent. The sample holds 60,000 to 65,000 clones, 78% seen once. The sequenced material came from peripheral blood. The receptor set was obtained from a man aged 55 to 70 with COVID-19, enrolled during active disease. Each CDR3 is given with its conserved first and last residue. Each record gives: clone size, V gene, D gene, J gene, CDR3 protein, CDR3 DNA. D genes are given only for firm matches. Some rows mark clone size as missing; the rest say once, few, many or name a class of expanded clone.

clone size: NA; V gene: TRBV5-1; D gene: NA; J gene: TRBJ2-3; CDR3 protein: CASSFEPTDTQYF; CDR3 DNA: TGCGCCAGCAGCTTCGAGCCGACAGATACGCAGTATTTT
clone size: NA; V gene: TRBV5-4; D gene: TRBD2; J gene: TRBJ2-3; CDR3 protein: CASSLSGGDPDTQYF; CDR3 DNA: TGTGCCAGCAGCTTAAGCGGGGGGGACCCAGATACGCAGTATTTT
clone size: NA; V gene: TRBV11-2; D gene: TRBD2; J gene: TRBJ2-3; CDR3 protein: CASSLEASGGAIADTQYF; CDR3 DNA: TGTGCCAGCAGCTTAGAGGCTAGCGGGGGGGCGATCGCAGATACGCAGTATTTT
clone size: NA; V gene: TRBV6-5; D gene: TRBD1; J gene: TRBJ2-7; CDR3 protein: CASRAGQGGYEQYF; CDR3 DNA: TGTGCCAGCAGGGCGGGACAGGGTGGTTACGAGCAGTACTTC
clone size: NA; V gene: TRBV7-9; D gene: NA; J gene: TRBJ2-7; CDR3 protein: CASSLGPSDTYEQYF; CDR3 DNA: TGTGCCAGCAGCTTAGGCCCTAGCGACACCTACGAGCAGTACTTC
clone size: NA; V gene: TRBV29-1; D gene: NA; J gene: TRBJ1-1; CDR3 protein: CSVGGVYTEAFF; CDR3 DNA: TGCAGCGTTGGGGGGGTGTACACTGAAGCTTTCTTT
clone size: NA; V gene: TRBV5-1; D gene: NA; J gene: TRBJ2-2; CDR3 protein: CASSSGNTGELFF; CDR3 DNA: TGCGCCAGCAGCTCGGGGAACACCGGGGAGCTGTTTTTT
clone size: NA; V gene: TRBV6-1; D gene: NA; J gene: TRBJ1-2; CDR3 protein: CASSERQGTRGYTF; CDR3 DNA: TGTGCCAGCAGTGAAAGGCAGGGAACGCGAGGCTACACCTTC
clone size: NA; V gene: TRBV10-1; D gene: NA; J gene: TRBJ2-1; CDR3 protein: CASSRASSYNEQFF; CDR3 DNA: TGCGCCAGCAGTCGGGCTAGCTCTTACAATGAGCAGTTCTTC
clone size: NA; V gene: TRBV3-1/TRBV3-2; D gene: TRBD1; J gene: TRBJ1-5; CDR3 protein: CASKGTGEQPQHF; CDR3 DNA: TGTGCCAGCAAGGGGACAGGGGAACAGCCCCAGCATTTT
clone size: once; V gene: TRBV10-3; D gene: TRBD1; J gene: TRBJ2-4; CDR3 protein: CAISEFGQGMDIQYF; CDR3 DNA: TGTGCCATCAGTGAGTTCGGACAGGGAATGGACATTCAGTACTTC
clone size: NA; V gene: TRBV2; D gene: NA; J gene: TRBJ1-5; CDR3 protein: CASSLEGPGSNQPQHF; CDR3 DNA: TGTGCCAGCAGCCTGGAGGGGCCGGGAAGCAATCAGCCCCAGCATTTT
clone size: NA; V gene: TRBV28; D gene: TRBD1; J gene: TRBJ1-3; CDR3 protein: CASSLDQGAGNTIYF; CDR3 DNA: TGTGCCAGCAGTTTAGATCAGGGGGCGGGGAACACCATATATTTT
clone size: NA; V gene: TRBV7-9; D gene: TRBD1; J gene: TRBJ1-1; CDR3 protein: CASSPWDRANTEAFF; CDR3 DNA: TGTGCCAGCAGCCCGTGGGACAGGGCGAACACTGAAGCTTTCTTT
clone size: NA; V gene: TRBV10-3; D gene: TRBD2; J gene: TRBJ2-3; CDR3 protein: CAIGLAIDTDTQYF; CDR3 DNA: TGTGCCATCGGACTAGCGATTGATACAGATACGCAGTATTTT
clone size: NA; V gene: TRBV5-4; D gene: NA; J gene: TRBJ2-1; CDR3 protein: CASSPDSHSYNEQFF; CDR3 DNA: TGTGCCAGCAGTCCGGACTCGCACTCCTACAATGAGCAGTTCTTC
clone size: NA; V gene: TRBV5-1; D gene: NA; J gene: TRBJ2-3; CDR3 protein: CASSLATSTDTQYF; CDR3 DNA: TGCGCCAGCAGCTTGGCGACTAGCACAGATACGCAGTATTTT
clone size: NA; V gene: TRBV21-1; D gene: NA; J gene: TRBJ1-1; CDR3 protein: CASSWGVLREYSEAFF; CDR3 DNA: TGTGCCAGCAGCTGGGGGGTACTGAGGGAGTACTCTGAAGCTTTCTTT
clone size: NA; V gene: TRBV4-2; D gene: NA; J gene: TRBJ2-3; CDR3 protein: CASSDRDSTDTQYF; CDR3 DNA: TGTGCCAGCAGCGACCGGGACTCAACTGATACGCAGTATTTT
clone size: NA; V gene: TRBV5-1; D gene: TRBD2; J gene: TRBJ2-7; CDR3 protein: CASSLAASGSYEQYF; CDR3 DNA: TGCGCCAGCAGCTTGGCGGCTAGCGGGAGTTACGAGCAGTACTTC
clone size: NA; V gene: TRBV28; D gene: NA; J gene: TRBJ1-1; CDR3 protein: CASSLGQFEAFF; CDR3 DNA: TGTGCCAGCAGTTTGGGGCAGTTTGAAGCTTTCTTT
clone size: NA; V gene: TRBV9; D gene: NA; J gene: TRBJ2-6; CDR3 protein: CASSRLSGANVLTF; CDR3 DNA: TGTGCCAGCAGCCGACTCTCTGGGGCCAACGTCCTGACTTTC
clone size: few; V gene: TRBV19; D gene: NA; J gene: TRBJ2-1; CDR3 protein: CASSPLPTAGQKVYNEQFF; CDR3 DNA: TGTGCCAGTAGTCCCCTCCCTACGGCCGGACAGAAAGTATACAATGAGCAGTTCTTC
clone size: once; V gene: TRBV11-2; D gene: NA; J gene: TRBJ2-3; CDR3 protein: CASSPAGGSTDTQYF; CDR3 DNA: TGTGCCAGCAGCCCCGCCGGCGGGAGCACAGATACGCAGTATTTT
clone size: NA; V gene: TRBV9; D gene: TRBD2; J gene: TRBJ2-3; CDR3 protein: CASSAGTSGTGGDTQYF; CDR3 DNA: TGTGCCAGCAGCGCAGGGACTAGCGGGACCGGTGGAGATACGCAGTATTTT
clone size: NA; V gene: TRBV12-3/TRBV12-4; D gene: TRBD2; J gene: TRBJ2-1; CDR3 protein: CASSSSGSNEQFF; CDR3 DNA: TGTGCCAGCAGTTCTAGCGGGAGTAATGAGCAGTTCTTC
clone size: many; V gene: TRBV10-2; D gene: TRBD1; J gene: TRBJ1-5; CDR3 protein: CASSMGQGQPQHF; CDR3 DNA: TGCGCCAGCAGTATGGGACAGGGACAGCCCCAGCATTTT
clone size: NA; V gene: TRBV6-5; D gene: NA; J gene: TRBJ2-3; CDR3 protein: CAIRQADTQYF; CDR3 DNA: TGTGCCATCAGACAGGCAGATACGCAGTATTTT
clone size: few; V gene: TRBV7-2; D gene: NA; J gene: TRBJ1-2; CDR3 protein: CASSPLGRDYGYTF; CDR3 DNA: TGTGCCAGCAGCCCACTAGGGAGGGACTATGGCTACACCTTC
clone size: NA; V gene: TRBV2; D gene: NA; J gene: TRBJ2-3; CDR3 protein: CASSASLSTDTQYF; CDR3 DNA: TGTGCCAGCTCAGCGTCTCTTAGCACAGATACGCAGTATTTT
clone size: few; V gene: TRBV24-1; D gene: TRBD1; J gene: TRBJ2-7; CDR3 protein: CATSAAGGVYEQYF; CDR3 DNA: TGTGCCACCAGTGCGGCAGGGGGTGTCTACGAGCAGTACTTC
clone size: NA; V gene: TRBV3-1/TRBV3-2; D gene: NA; J gene: TRBJ2-7; CDR3 protein: CASSPNPTGRGGFEQYF; CDR3 DNA: TGTGCCAGCAGCCCAAACCCCACAGGGAGAGGAGGTTTCGAGCAGTACTTC
clone size: NA; V gene: TRBV6-2/TRBV6-3; D gene: NA; J gene: TRBJ1-2; CDR3 protein: CASSSGFGYTF; CDR3 DNA: TGTGCCAGCAGTTCAGGGTTTGGCTACACCTTC
clone size: NA; V gene: TRBV3-1/TRBV3-2; D gene: TRBD1; J gene: TRBJ2-3; CDR3 protein: CASSHGQGPTDTQYF; CDR3 DNA: TGTGCCAGCAGCCATGGACAGGGGCCCACAGATACGCAGTATTTT
clone size: NA; V gene: TRBV12-3/TRBV12-4; D gene: NA; J gene: TRBJ2-5; CDR3 protein: CASSPGGAITQYF; CDR3 DNA: TGTGCCAGCAGCCCGGGGGGCGCTATTACCCAGTACTTC
clone size: NA; V gene: TRBV7-9; D gene: NA; J gene: TRBJ2-1; CDR3 protein: CASSRPTRDNEQFF; CDR3 DNA: TGTGCCAGCAGCCGCCCGACTAGAGACAATGAGCAGTTCTTC
clone size: NA; V gene: TRBV3-1/TRBV3-2; D gene: NA; J gene: TRBJ2-3; CDR3 protein: CASSPSGTRDTQYF; CDR3 DNA: TGTGCCAGCAGCCCCAGCGGAACTCGGGATACGCAGTATTTT
clone size: once; V gene: TRBV18; D gene: NA; J gene: TRBJ1-2; CDR3 protein: CASSPETDSGYTF; CDR3 DNA: TGTGCCAGCTCACCAGAGACAGATAGTGGCTACACCTTC
clone size: NA; V gene: TRBV27; D gene: TRBD2; J gene: TRBJ2-5; CDR3 protein: CASSLFSGAEETQYF; CDR3 DNA: TGTGCCAGCAGTTTATTCAGCGGGGCAGAAGAGACCCAGTACTTC
clone size: NA; V gene: TRBV27; D gene: TRBD2; J gene: TRBJ2-7; CDR3 protein: CASRDLAGGFYEQYF; CDR3 DNA: TGTGCCAGCAGGGACCTAGCGGGAGGGTTCTACGAGCAGTACTTC
clone size: NA; V gene: TRBV14; D gene: TRBD1; J gene: TRBJ2-5; CDR3 protein: CASSQGGTGSGETQYF; CDR3 DNA: TGTGCCAGCAGCCAAGGGGGGACAGGGTCCGGCGAGACCCAGTACTTC
clone size: NA; V gene: TRBV5-1; D gene: NA; J gene: TRBJ2-1; CDR3 protein: CASSPGQPNNEQFF; CDR3 DNA: TGCGCCAGCAGCCCCGGACAGCCAAACAATGAGCAGTTCTTC
clone size: NA; V gene: TRBV30; D gene: NA; J gene: TRBJ2-5; CDR3 protein: CAWSVGVGETVQETQYF; CDR3 DNA: TGTGCCTGGAGTGTCGGGGTCGGGGAGACGGTCCAAGAGACCCAGTACTTC
clone size: NA; V gene: TRBV25-1; D gene: NA; J gene: TRBJ2-3; CDR3 protein: CASSPFTDTQYF; CDR3 DNA: TGTGCCAGCAGTCCGTTCACAGATACGCAGTATTTT
clone size: NA; V gene: TRBV7-3; D gene: TRBD1; J gene: TRBJ2-3; CDR3 protein: CASSQGADTQYF; CDR3 DNA: TGTGCCAGCAGCCAGGGGGCAGATACGCAGTATTTT
clone size: NA; V gene: TRBV5-1; D gene: NA; J gene: TRBJ2-1; CDR3 protein: CASSRGLLYNEQFF; CDR3 DNA: TGCGCCAGCAGCCGGGGACTGCTGTACAATGAGCAGTTCTTC
clone size: NA; V gene: TRBV15; D gene: NA; J gene: TRBJ2-2; CDR3 protein: CATLRGTTGELFF; CDR3 DNA: TGTGCCACTCTTAGGGGGACGACCGGGGAGCTGTTTTTT
clone size: NA; V gene: TRBV4-1; D gene: NA; J gene: TRBJ2-4; CDR3 protein: CASSQGITPSGRGNIQYF; CDR3 DNA: TGCGCCAGCAGCCAAGGAATAACCCCCTCAGGTCGGGGGAACATTCAGTACTTC
clone size: NA; V gene: TRBV5-1; D gene: TRBD1; J gene: TRBJ2-1; CDR3 protein: CASSLSWAGGGNEQFF; CDR3 DNA: TGCGCCAGCAGCTTGAGTTGGGCAGGGGGCGGCAATGAGCAGTTCTTC
clone size: NA; V gene: TRBV9; D gene: NA; J gene: TRBJ2-2; CDR3 protein: CASSVDPGLVGELFF; CDR3 DNA: TGTGCCAGCAGCGTAGATCCAGGGTTGGTCGGGGAGCTGTTTTTT
clone size: NA; V gene: TRBV5-6; D gene: NA; J gene: TRBJ2-7; CDR3 protein: CASSLVDTPYEQYF; CDR3 DNA: TGTGCCAGCAGCTTGGTGGACACCCCCTACGAGCAGTACTTC
clone size: NA; V gene: TRBV5-1; D gene: NA; J gene: TRBJ1-6; CDR3 protein: CASSRSQGSESPLHF; CDR3 DNA: TGCGCCAGCAGCCGCTCGCAGGGGTCGGAATCACCCCTCCACTTT